This entry lists 24 T cell receptor beta chains sequenced from one sample in a study of early T cells in non-severe SARS-CoV-2 infection. TCRdb fed the 5' RACE reads into MiXCR, producing one record per CDR3 protein. This sample has 52,000 or so distinct CDR3 sequences, with around 6.6% found just once. This sample comprised whole blood, obtained at baseline. These receptors originate from an adult who was a healthcare worker with PCR-confirmed SARS-CoV-2 infection or an uninfected control (not recorded which).

This clonotype was observed many times. The chain carries TRBV27 and TRBJ1-3, with 9 nucleotides matching TRBD1. V lost 3 bases to trimming and J lost 4 bases; unmatched junction nucleotides: 13. The CDR3 sequence is 18 residues long. The germline CDR1 and CDR2 sequences are MNHEY and SMNVEV (reference sequence). CDR3 in DNA: TGTGCCAGCAGTTTCAATGGACAGGGGATTGAGGCGGGAAACACCATATATTTT. This codes for CASSFNGQGIEAGNTIYF.

J is TRBJ2-1 and V is TRBV28; D remains ambiguous. Trimming removed 5 bases at V and 8 bases at J, with 10 bases between. The germline V gene has CDR1 MDHEN and CDR2 SYDVKM. The CDR3 runs 12 residues. The CDR3 region has the DNA TGTGCCAGCAGTCGTCGTCCTTATGAGCAGTTCTTC. This sequence encodes CASSRRPYEQFF.

This clonotype was seen ten or more times. J is TRBJ1-1 and V is TRBV6-2 or TRBV6-3; D might be TRBD1 (6 bases). Germline lookup yields CDR1 MNHEY and CDR2 SVGEGT. Trimming stripped 2 bases from V and 10 bases from J, with 17 bases between. CDR3 size: 14 residues. CDR3 sequence (DNA): TGTGCCAGCAGTTACCTAGGAGAGGACAGCTCAGCTTTCTTT. This codes for CASSYLGEDSSAFF.

This clonotype was recorded a few times. The chain couples TRBV5-1 to TRBJ1-6, with D possibly being TRBD1 (5 bases). CDR1 and CDR2 from the germline V gene are SGHRS and YFSETQ. The V and J ends lost 4 bases and 5 bases respectively, with 7 bases between them. The CDR3 length is 13 residues. In DNA form, the CDR3 reads TGCGCCAGCAGCCTAGGGGATAATTCACCCCTCCACTTT. Translating gives CASSLGDNSPLHF.

This clonotype was found many times. The rearrangement joins TRBV12-3 or TRBV12-4 to TRBJ2-7; D possibly corresponds to TRBD1 (5 bases). V dropped 10 bases and J dropped 6 bases, with 19 bases sitting between them. This CDR3 spans 13 amino acids. Here the CDR3 DNA reads TGTGCCACCAACCGAAACCCTGGGGCCGAGCAGTACTTC. Its translation: CATNRNPGAEQYF.

This clonotype has at least ten counts. The gene calls are TRBV6-5 and TRBJ2-5; TRBD1 might be the D (5 bases). CDR3 length: 11 amino acids. Germline loops: CDR1 MNHEY, CDR2 SVGAGI. V lost 5 bases, J lost 5 bases, and 6 bases lay in between. The CDR3 is CASSQGETQYF. The CDR3 coding sequence is TGTGCCAGCAGTCAGGGTGAGACCCAGTACTTC.

There are many counts of this clonotype. The chain joins TRBV5-1 to TRBJ2-1; D possibly matches TRBD1 or TRBD2 (6 bases each). Looked up from germline, CDR1 is SGHRS and CDR2 is YFSETQ. Deletions cut 2 bases from V and 0 bases from J, with 12 bases between. The CDR3 extends over 16 amino acids. The CDR3 coding sequence is TGCGCCAGCAGCTTAGGGGGGACAAACTCCTACAATGAGCAGTTCTTC. Translating it yields CASSLGGTNSYNEQFF.

This clonotype was detected many times. The V call is TRBV10-3, the J call TRBJ2-5; D possibly uses TRBD1 or TRBD2 (6 bases each). The CDR3 contains 11 residues. Trimming shortened V by 8 bases and J by 4 bases, and 8 bases separated the two germline ends. The germline V gene encodes CDR1 ENHRY and CDR2 SYGVKD. The CDR3 loop is CAIGGGETQYF. The CDR3 DNA follows: TGTGCCATCGGAGGGGGAGAGACCCAGTACTTC.

In this sample, this clonotype turned up many times. The J gene is TRBJ2-1, the V gene TRBV5-6; D is possibly TRBD2 (6 bases). The CDR3 is 15 residues long. The ends were cut back, 4 bases at V and 3 bases at J, with 14 bases in the middle. Germline lookup yields CDR1 SGHDT and CDR2 YYEEEE. CDR3 amino acids: CASSPGVAVYNEQFF. Written as DNA, the CDR3 is TGTGCCAGCAGCCCGGGGGTGGCGGTCTACAATGAGCAGTTCTTC.

A single count supports this clonotype. This sequence may be a read error, since a much larger clone differs from it by one base. The chain has TRBV7-9 and TRBJ2-1, with TRBD2 identical over 8 bases. From germline, CDR1 is SEHNR and CDR2 FQNEAQ (reference sequence). There are 15 residues in the CDR3. CDR3: CVSSLGQRGSNEQFF. CDR3 sequence (DNA): TGTGTCAGCAGCTTAGGACAGCGGGGGAGCAATGAGCAGTTCTTC.

Regarding this clonotype: Possible read error: a much larger clone is one base away. The chain combines TRBV14 with TRBJ2-2, with D unclear. Germline CDR1 SGHDN, CDR2 FVKESK. The CDR3 covers 13 residues. This CDR3 is CASSQDWTVELFF. The CDR3 DNA follows: TGTGCCAGCAGCCAAGATTGGACCGTGGAGCTGTTTTTT.

This clonotype has at least ten counts. J is TRBJ2-3 and V is TRBV27; maybe TRBD2 (6 bases). Germline V gene sequence: CDR1 MNHEY, CDR2 SMNVEV (reference sequence). The CDR3 has 15 amino acids. Trimming left V 6 bases short and J 1 base short, with 14 bases between. The DNA for the CDR3 is TGTGCCAGCAGCCTCGGGGCTAGCGGCACAGATACGCAGTATTTT. Translation: CASSLGASGTDTQYF.

This clonotype was recorded a few times. CDR3 in DNA: TGCGCCACCAAACACCTACGGGGGACTGGAAACACCATATATTTT. This encodes CATKHLRGTGNTIYF. V usage is TRBV10-1 and J usage is TRBJ1-3, with a possible D match to TRBD1 (5 bases). The germline CDR1 and CDR2 sequences are WNHNN and SYGVQD (reference sequence). The V end lost 10 bases, the J end lost 2 bases, and 18 bases lay between the germline ends. This CDR3 is 15 amino acids long.

This clonotype was observed a handful of times. The CDR3 nucleotides read TGTGCCAGCTCACCGATCGGGGCGGGAAATTCACCCCTCCACTTT. Residues: CASSPIGAGNSPLHF. The chain joins TRBV18 to TRBJ1-6; possibly TRBD1 for D (5 bases). The CDR3 spans 15 residues. Germline V CDR1 and CDR2: KGHSH, LQKENI. Trimming cost V 3 bases and J 7 bases, with 13 bases left between them.

This clonotype has ten or more counts. This sequence joins TRBV18 and TRBJ1-5; 7 bases agree with TRBD1. The CDR3 is made up of 16 amino acids. V trimming: 4 bases; J trimming: 6 bases; junction bases outside the gene matches: 12. CDR1 is KGHSH, CDR2 LQKENI, per germline. The chain's CDR3 is CASSLLAQGVGQPQHF. The DNA for the CDR3 is TGTGCCAGCTCACTACTAGCCCAGGGGGTGGGTCAGCCCCAGCATTTT.

This clonotype has a count of ten or more. V is TRBV5-6 and J is TRBJ2-1; weak D call: TRBD2 (6 bases). CDR1 and CDR2 from the germline V gene are SGHDT and YYEEEE. Trimming cost V 3 bases and J 7 bases, with 11 bases left between them. The CDR3 length is 13 residues. This chain's CDR3 is CASSYGGWNEQFF. CDR3 bases: TGTGCCAGCAGCTATGGGGGGTGGAATGAGCAGTTCTTC.

There are a few counts of this clonotype. The chain recombines TRBV7-3 with TRBJ2-1; perhaps D is TRBD1 or TRBD2 (6 bases each). CDR1 and CDR2 (germline): SGHTA, FQGTGA. The V end was cut by 1 base, the J end by 6 bases, with 16 bases between. This CDR3 comprises 16 residues. The CDR3: CASSLSARGLANEQFF. Here the CDR3 DNA reads TGTGCCAGCAGCTTAAGCGCCAGGGGACTTGCCAATGAGCAGTTCTTC.

The CDR3 region has the DNA TGTGCCAGCAGTACCTCACTACCTTATAGCACAGATACGCAGTATTTT. Translating gives CASSTSLPYSTDTQYF. This chain links TRBV28 with TRBJ2-3, with D unresolved. V was pared by 5 bases and J by 0 bases, with 15 bases between. Germline values: CDR1 MDHEN, CDR2 SYDVKM. CDR3 length: 16 amino acids.

This clonotype was observed many times. The rearrangement links TRBV2 to TRBJ2-1; 8 positions match TRBD2. The length of the CDR3 is 15 residues. Trimming cost V 4 bases and J 3 bases; bases outside gene matches: 5. Germline V CDR1 and CDR2: SNHLY, FYNNEI. The CDR3 DNA follows: TGTGCCAGCAGTGTGGCCGGGGGGGTCTACAATGAGCAGTTCTTC. Protein sequence: CASSVAGGVYNEQFF.

This clonotype showed up just a few times. The junction shows a germline mismatch at one end, possibly a read error. The chain joins TRBV7-2 to TRBJ2-7; weak D call: TRBD2 (6 bases). The CDR3 length is 18 residues. The germline V gene has CDR1 SGHTA and CDR2 FQGNSA. The CDR3 spells CASSSVARRGASVYERYF. CDR3 DNA sequence: TGTGCCAGCAGCTCAGTGGCGCGGCGGGGTGCTTCGGTATACGAGCGGTACTTC.

In its sample, this clonotype was seen many times. The chain is built from TRBV6-5 and TRBJ1-1; D ambiguous. V was shortened by 0 bases and J by 3 bases, with 5 bases between the two germline ends. The CDR3 extends over 13 amino acids. CDR1 and CDR2 from the germline V gene are MNHEY and SVGAGI. The CDR3 sequence: CASSYSFDTEAFF. CDR3 DNA sequence: TGTGCCAGCAGTTACTCGTTCGACACTGAAGCTTTCTTT.

A remark on this clonotype: A read error is possible here, since a much larger clone lies one base away. The CDR3 region has the DNA TGTACCAGCAGCCAAGATATGGAGGCTGAAGCTTTCTTT. As protein: CTSSQDMEAEAFF. The chain carries TRBV3-1 and TRBJ1-1, with no clear D. CDR1 and CDR2 from the germline V gene are LGHDT and YNNKEL (reference sequence). This CDR3 contains 13 residues.

This clonotype was seen more than once but under ten times. The CDR3 sequence: CASSPDGNYGYTF. DNA of the CDR3: TGCGCCAGCAGCCCTGACGGTAACTATGGCTACACCTTC. The chain employs TRBV5-1 and TRBJ1-2, with D hard to call. Germline-derived CDR1 and CDR2 are SGHRS and YFSETQ. The CDR3 runs to 13 residues. Trimming stripped 4 bases from V and 1 base from J, with 8 bases between.

This clonotype occurred a few times. The junction does not match germline at one end; this may be a read error. The chain links TRBV12-3 or TRBV12-4 to TRBJ2-1; D may correspond to TRBD1 or TRBD2 (6 bases each). The CDR3 spans 15 residues. The CDR3 reads CASRLVGGGLNEQFF. The CDR3 DNA sequence: TGTGCCAGCAGGTTAGTCGGGGGCGGACTCAATGAGCAGTTCTTC.